Listed below are T cell receptor beta chains from one sample, sequenced in a study of a mutant IDH1 vaccine in newly diagnosed glioma. Sequencing was performed with immunoSEQ multiplex PCR; in TCRdb, only in-frame clones are kept and a portion is missing. Of approximately 50,000 clones listed, around three quarters are singletons. Their antigens are not known. Specimen: PBMCs, collected from a glioma patient whose treatment included an IDH1 peptide vaccine. These receptors came from a woman in her 40s with glioma. Some clones in this sample may be carry-over from other donors' samples. Both conserved end residues are part of each CDR3. The D gene is left open where the match is weak. Size values are once, few and many counts, or a class for expanded clones, and some rows have none.

TGTGCCAGCACCCTAGGGGGCCCTAGCACAGATACGCAGTATTTT CASTLGGPSTDTQYF TRBV7-9 NA TRBD1 TRBJ2-3
TGTGCTAGTGGCCCTAATGAGGACAGGTCCTATGGCTACACCTTC CASGPNEDRSYGYTF TRBV12-5 NA TRBD1 TRBJ1-2
TGCAGCGTACTAGCGGGGTACAATGAGCAGTTCTTC CSVLAGYNEQFF TRBV29-1 NA TRBD2 TRBJ2-1
TGTGCCAGCAGCCGTGGTCATTTGAACACTGAAGCTTTCTTT CASSRGHLNTEAFF TRBV5-8 few NA TRBJ1-1
TGTGCCAGCAGAACCACAGGGGGGGACACCGGGGAGCTGTTTTTT CASRTTGGDTGELFF TRBV6-5 NA NA TRBJ2-2
TGTGCCAGCAGCCGGAGCGGGGTACCGGGAGGCTACACCTTC CASSRSGVPGGYTF TRBV13 NA NA TRBJ1-2
TGCGCCAGCAGTAAGACAGGCTTTACTGAAGCTTTCTTT CASSKTGFTEAFF TRBV10-2 once NA TRBJ1-1
TGTGCCAGCAGCCAATGGACTAGCGGGAACACAGATACGCAGTATTTT CASSQWTSGNTDTQYF TRBV14 NA TRBD2 TRBJ2-3
TGCGCCAGCAAGGATGTTAGGGCAGGCCAAGAGACCCAGTACTTC CASKDVRAGQETQYF TRBV5-1 NA NA TRBJ2-5
TGCGCCAGCGGGGATCACAATGAGCAGTTCTTC CASGDHNEQFF TRBV10-1 NA NA TRBJ2-1
TGCAGCGTCAAGAAAATGGGGGGGCACTATGGCTACACCTTC CSVKKMGGHYGYTF TRBV29-1 NA NA TRBJ1-2
TGTGCCAGCACAATTCTGGGGGGAACTGAAGCTTTCTTT CASTILGGTEAFF TRBV6-5 NA NA TRBJ1-1
TGCGCCAGCAGCCAACAGACAGGGGCAAACGAAAAACTGTTTTTT CASSQQTGANEKLFF TRBV4-1 NA TRBD1 TRBJ1-4
TGTGCCAGCCGAGCTTACGGGTTTGAAGCTTTCTTT CASRAYGFEAFF TRBV5-4 NA NA TRBJ1-1
TGTGCCAGCAGCTTGGGGGGGGGACCCAGCTCAGGGACAGATACGCAGTATTTT CASSLGGGPSSGTDTQYF TRBV5-4 NA TRBD2 TRBJ2-3
TGCGCCAGCAGCGCGGGGGACCCAAGTTACGAGCAGTACTTC CASSAGDPSYEQYF TRBV5-1 NA TRBD2 TRBJ2-7
TGCAGCGCAGCCGGGGCGCAAGAGACCCAGTACTTC CSAAGAQETQYF TRBV29-1 few NA TRBJ2-5
TGTGCCAGCAGCTTAGACAATAGGGGGACTGAAGCTTTCTTT CASSLDNRGTEAFF TRBV7-2 NA NA TRBJ1-1
TGTGCACATGGGGGGGTAGCGGGCCAGTACTTC CAHGGVAGQYF TRBV30 once TRBD2 TRBJ2-4
TGCGCCAGCAGCGAATCGGGGGCGGACTATGGCTACACCTTC CASSESGADYGYTF TRBV5-1 NA NA TRBJ1-2
TGTGCCAGCAGCTTAGCGGGCGGACTAGTAAGGGAGCAGTACTTC CASSLAGGLVREQYF TRBV7-8 NA TRBD2 TRBJ2-7
TGTGCCAGCAGCTTTGGGGACACTGAAGCTTTCTTT CASSFGDTEAFF TRBV7-9 NA NA TRBJ1-1
TGTGCCAGTACACCTGGGACTAGCGGGGGGGTTAGCACAGATACGCAGTATTTT CASTPGTSGGVSTDTQYF TRBV19 NA TRBD2 TRBJ2-3
TGTGCCAGCAGCTTCGGGGGGCTCTACGAGCAGTACTTC CASSFGGLYEQYF TRBV28 NA NA TRBJ2-7
TGTGCCAGCAGTTTGGCCGGATCCTACGAGCAGTACTTC CASSLAGSYEQYF TRBV6-6 NA NA TRBJ2-7
TGTGCCAGCAGCACTTTACTAGCGGGGACCACAGATACGCAGTATTTT CASSTLLAGTTDTQYF TRBV6-4 once TRBD2 TRBJ2-3
TGTGCCAGCAGCGTAGTAGCGGGGGGCCCGTACGAGCAGTACTTC CASSVVAGGPYEQYF TRBV9 NA TRBD2 TRBJ2-7
TGTGCCAGCAGCGTAGGGGCAGGGCCCTCTAAAAAACTGTTTTTT CASSVGAGPSKKLFF TRBV9 NA NA TRBJ1-4
TGTGCCTGGAGGCCCCCGGGACAGGGTTTCGAGACCCAGTACTTC CAWRPPGQGFETQYF TRBV30 once TRBD1 TRBJ2-5
TGTGCCAGCAGTTTATCCCCCGTCGCGTCCTACGAGCAGTACTTC CASSLSPVASYEQYF TRBV27 NA NA TRBJ2-7
TGTGCTAGCAGCTTAAACCTACGAACCCACGAGCAGTACTTC CASSLNLRTHEQYF TRBV7-7 once NA TRBJ2-7
TGTGCCATCAGCGGCCCGGGGACTGAAGCTTTCTTT CAISGPGTEAFF TRBV10-3 NA NA TRBJ1-1
TGCAGGGTCCCTCTCTCCGATACGCAGTATTTT CRVPLSDTQYF TRBV20-1 NA NA TRBJ2-3
TGTGCCAGCAACCTCGGGTGGAATCAGCATTTT CASNLGWNQHF TRBV19 NA NA TRBJ1-5
TGTGCCAGCAGCCAGAGGGGGTCGACTAGGGCCCCCCCCTACGAGCAGTACTTC CASSQRGSTRAPPYEQYF TRBV5-4 NA NA TRBJ2-7
TGTGCCAGCTCACCACGGAACAGGGACTACGAGCAGTACTTC CASSPRNRDYEQYF TRBV18 NA NA TRBJ2-7
TGCAGCGTTGAGGGATGGGGTGGGGGCTATGGCTACACCTTC CSVEGWGGGYGYTF TRBV29-1 NA NA TRBJ1-2
TGTGCCTCCTTCCTCGACAGGGATTTGCATGGCTACACCTTC CASFLDRDLHGYTF TRBV30 NA TRBD1 TRBJ1-2
TGCGCCAGCAGCCTCCCCGAGGACAGTCATCCCTATGGCTACACCTTC CASSLPEDSHPYGYTF TRBV4-1 NA NA TRBJ1-2
TGCAGTGCCCAGAATGATCCAAGAAACTATGGCTACACCTTC CSAQNDPRNYGYTF TRBV29-1 NA NA TRBJ1-2
TGTGCCAGCAGTTTACGACAGGGGTACGGCTACACCTTC CASSLRQGYGYTF TRBV27 once TRBD1 TRBJ1-2
TGTGCCAGCAGCCAAGGGGGTGCTCCCAATAATGAAAAACTGTTTTTT CASSQGGAPNNEKLFF TRBV9 once NA TRBJ1-4
TGTGCCAGCAGCTTAGGGTTTAAACAGGCGGGTAATGAAAAACTGTTTTTT CASSLGFKQAGNEKLFF TRBV7-6 NA NA TRBJ1-4
TGTGCCAGCAGTGCCGGACGGCAGAACACTGAAGCTTTCTTT CASSAGRQNTEAFF TRBV2 NA NA TRBJ1-1
TGTGCCAGCAGCTTGTCAGAGTCCTACTATGGCTACACCTTC CASSLSESYYGYTF TRBV5-6 NA NA TRBJ1-2
TGCGCCAGCAGCCAAGATTCGTGGGGTAAGCAGTTCTTC CASSQDSWGKQFF TRBV4-3 NA NA TRBJ2-1
TGCGCCAGCAGCTTGAAGCGGGACGGCTTTCGCAATGAGCAGTTCTTC CASSLKRDGFRNEQFF TRBV5-1 NA TRBD2 TRBJ2-1
TGTGCCAGCAGTTACGGTCCAGGGAAGAGTGGAACTGAAGCTTTCTTT CASSYGPGKSGTEAFF TRBV6-5 once NA TRBJ1-1
TGTGCCAGGGCGGGGGCCGGGGTGAACACTGAAGCTTTCTTT CARAGAGVNTEAFF TRBV19 few NA TRBJ1-1
TGTGCCAGCACTCCCGGGACAGCAACCTACGAGCAGTACTTC CASTPGTATYEQYF TRBV2 NA TRBD1 TRBJ2-7
TGCAGTGCTAAATCGGGGGATACGCAGTATTTT CSAKSGDTQYF TRBV20-1 NA NA TRBJ2-3
TGTGCCTGGAGGGGCGGATTGAACACTGAAGCTTTCTTT CAWRGGLNTEAFF TRBV30 many NA TRBJ1-1